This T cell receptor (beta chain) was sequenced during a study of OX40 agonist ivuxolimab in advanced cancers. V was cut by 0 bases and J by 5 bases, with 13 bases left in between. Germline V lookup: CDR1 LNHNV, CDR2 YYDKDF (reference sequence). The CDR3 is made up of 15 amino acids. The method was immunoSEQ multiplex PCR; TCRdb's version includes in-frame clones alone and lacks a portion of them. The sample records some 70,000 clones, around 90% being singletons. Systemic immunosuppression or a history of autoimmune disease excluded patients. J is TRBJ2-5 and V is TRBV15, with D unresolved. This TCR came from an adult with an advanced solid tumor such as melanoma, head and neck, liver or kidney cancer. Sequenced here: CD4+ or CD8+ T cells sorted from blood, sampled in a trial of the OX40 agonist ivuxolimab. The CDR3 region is CATSRDVQQGETQYF. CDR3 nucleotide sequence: TGTGCCACCAGCAGAGATGTCCAGCAAGGGGAGACCCAGTACTTC.